A single sample gave rise to the 31 T cell receptor beta chains below, sequenced in a study of T cell responses to AZD1222 COVID-19 vaccine (dated by TCRdb to 2020 to 2023). Libraries came from the immunoSEQ multiplex PCR assay. TCRdb took over this immuneACCESS table, retaining in-frame rearrangements with V and J assigned. Such tables are incomplete; in checked studies, under half of the missing clones stem from an unresolved V gene, and the remainder is unexplained. For this sample there are about 170,000 clones; 93% appear just once. Of the sample, approximately 4% is held by the ten largest clones. Taken with the paper, the label for time point translates to: baseline before first vaccination. The input for sequencing was peripheral blood, taken on day 0 of AZD1222 vaccination. The source is an adult in good health.

The chain joins TRBV18 to TRBJ2-1; D may be TRBD1 (6 bases). This CDR3 is 14 amino acids long. Trimming cost V 4 bases and J 6 bases, with 13 bases left between them. Germline V gives CDR1 KGHSH, CDR2 LQKENI. DNA of the CDR3: TGTGCCAGCTCACAAGCCACAGGGCCCAATGAGCAGTTCTTC. Protein sequence: CASSQATGPNEQFF.

The chain combines TRBV29-1 with TRBJ2-5, with D unresolved. Trimming stripped 4 bases from V and 9 bases from J, with 15 bases between. Per the germline V gene, CDR1 is SQVTM and CDR2 is ANQGSEA. The length of the CDR3 is 12 residues. The chain's CDR3 is CSVGEVSAAQYF. The CDR3 DNA sequence: TGCAGCGTTGGGGAAGTGTCCGCGGCCCAGTACTTC.

The rearrangement links TRBV18 to TRBJ2-5; the match to TRBD1 covers 7 bases. V was pared by 3 bases and J by 4 bases, with 8 bases of the junction left unmatched. CDR1 is KGHSH, CDR2 LQKENI, per germline. There are 15 residues in the CDR3. The CDR3 DNA follows: TGTGCCAGCTCACCCCGGACAGGCTTTCGAGAGACCCAGTACTTC. Protein product: CASSPRTGFRETQYF. Together with reference TRBV18 and TRBJ2-5, the CDR3 gives the full variable domain: NAGVMQNPRHLVRRRGQEARLRCSPMKGHSHVYWYRQLPEEGLKFMVYLQKENIIDESGMPKERFSAEFPKEGPSILRIQQVVRGDSAAYFCASSPRTGFRETQYFGPGTRLLVL.

The chain has TRBV19 and TRBJ1-5, with TRBD1 identical over 9 bases. CDR1 is LNHDA and CDR2 is SQIVND in the germline V gene (reference sequence). The CDR3 sequence is 15 residues long. J was trimmed by 0 bases and V by 5 bases; bases with no gene match: 2. The CDR3 sequence is CASSRTGDSNQPQHF. For the CDR3, the DNA is TGTGCCAGTAGTCGGACAGGGGATAGCAATCAGCCCCAGCATTTT. The full variable domain, its missing parts supplied by reference TRBV19 and TRBJ1-5, is DGGITQSPKYLFRKEGQNVTLSCEQNLNHDAMYWYRQDPGQGLRLIYYSQIVNDFQKGDIAEGYSVSREKKESFPLTVTSAQKNPTAFYLCASSRTGDSNQPQHFGDGTRLSIL.

In this sample, this clone turned up a few times. J is TRBJ1-3 and V is TRBV5-1, with 8 bases identical to TRBD1. The CDR3 has 19 residues. Per germline, CDR1 SGHRS and CDR2 YFSETQ. The V gene end was trimmed by 3 bases and the J gene end by 0 bases; junction bases not matched to a gene: 14. CDR3 protein: CASSSGRGPTLSSGNTIYF. In DNA, the CDR3 is TGCGCCAGCAGCTCAGGCAGGGGGCCCACGCTCTCCTCTGGAAACACCATATATTTT.

This clone was counted once. This chain connects TRBV28 to TRBJ2-1; D is unresolved. Looked up from germline, CDR1 is MDHEN and CDR2 is SYDVKM. Trimming took off 6 bases at V and 8 bases at J, with 11 bases between the two ends. The CDR3 consists of 12 residues. In nucleotides, the CDR3 is TGTGCCAGCAGCATGAGAGTGGATGAGCAGTTCTTC. Translating gives CASSMRVDEQFF. Full variable domain (outside the CDR3, taken from reference TRBV28 and TRBJ2-1): DVKVTQSSRYLVKRTGEKVFLECVQDMDHENMFWYRQDPGLGLRLIYFSYDVKMKEKGDIPEGYSVSREKKERFSLILESASTNQTSMYLCASSMRVDEQFFGPGTRLTVL.

This chain joins TRBV7-8 and TRBJ1-5; TRBD1 agrees at 9 bases. With 5 bases clipped from V and 7 bases from J, the junction kept 12 bases outside the gene matches. This CDR3 is built from 16 residues. Germline lookup yields CDR1 SGHVS and CDR2 FQNEAQ. The CDR3 spells CASSTTGTGTGQPQHF. The CDR3, as DNA: TGTGCCAGCAGCACCACCGGGACAGGGACAGGACAGCCCCAGCATTTT.

The V call is TRBV2, the J call TRBJ1-5, with a possible D match to TRBD1 (6 bases). The CDR3 runs 15 residues. Germline CDR1 and CDR2: SNHLY and FYNNEI. V dropped 3 bases and J dropped 0 bases, with 9 bases sitting between them. The chain's CDR3 is CASSDGQFSNQPQHF. The CDR3 coding sequence is TGTGCCAGCAGTGACGGACAGTTTAGCAATCAGCCCCAGCATTTT.

The chain links TRBV28 to TRBJ1-2; D unresolved. Germline CDR1 MDHEN, CDR2 SYDVKM. Trimming removed 6 bases at V and 5 bases at J, with 13 bases between. The CDR3 has 13 amino acids. The CDR3 protein is CASRVLFGYGYTF. In DNA, the CDR3 is TGTGCCAGCAGGGTCCTATTTGGGTATGGCTACACCTTC.

This chain links TRBV25-1 with TRBJ2-7; no reliable D call. V was clipped by 3 bases and J by 0 bases, with 9 bases between them. The CDR3 has 14 residues. Germline V CDR1 and CDR2: MGHDK, SYGVNS. CDR3 nucleotides: TGTGCCAGCAGTGAGATGACGGGCTCCTACGAGCAGTACTTC. It translates to CASSEMTGSYEQYF.

This chain links TRBV4-2 with TRBJ1-1; 11 bases map to TRBD1. Germline V gene data show CDR1 as LGHNA and CDR2 as YNFKEQ. J was trimmed by 0 bases and V by 4 bases; bases with no gene match: 13. The CDR3 runs to 19 residues. The CDR3 region has the DNA TGTGCCAGCAGCCGGACCTTAGGGACAGGGGGATCCATGAACACTGAAGCTTTCTTT. It codes for CASSRTLGTGGSMNTEAFF.

The chain employs TRBV3-1 (or the pseudogene TRBV3-2) and TRBJ1-1; 8 bases are a match to TRBD1. With V trimmed by 1 base and J by 5 bases, 6 bases remained unmatched. Looked up from germline, CDR1 is LGHDT and CDR2 is YNNKEL (reference sequence). CDR3 size: 15 residues. The CDR3 sequence: CASSQVHQGATEAFF. The CDR3 DNA reads as TGTGCCAGCAGCCAAGTTCACCAGGGGGCTACTGAAGCTTTCTTT.

The chain couples TRBV18 to TRBJ1-6; a possible D gene is TRBD1 (5 bases). The ends were cut back, 3 bases at V and 9 bases at J, with 18 bases in the middle. Germline V gene lookup returns CDR1 KGHSH and CDR2 LQKENI. This CDR3 region has 16 residues. DNA of the CDR3: TGTGCCAGCTCACCGCAAAGAAGCAGGGACGGTTCACCCCTCCACTTT. It encodes CASSPQRSRDGSPLHF.

The rearrangement links TRBV9 to TRBJ2-7, with a weak D call TRBD2 (6 bases). CDR1 SGDLS and CDR2 YYNGEE come from the germline V gene. Deletions cut 4 bases from V and 2 bases from J, with 16 bases between. The length of the CDR3 is 15 residues. Here the CDR3 reads CASSPRAGGAYEQYF. The CDR3 DNA reads as TGTGCCAGCAGCCCGAGAGCCGGAGGGGCCTACGAGCAGTACTTC.

The V gene is TRBV6-5, the J gene TRBJ1-1; weak D call: TRBD1 (6 bases). Between the trimmed V and J ends, which lost 2 bases and 4 bases, there was a span of 11 bases. Per germline, CDR1 MNHEY and CDR2 SVGAGI. This CDR3 has 14 residues. For the CDR3, the DNA is TGTGCCAGCAGTTACGAGGGGGGCGGCACTGAAGCTTTCTTT. Translating gives CASSYEGGGTEAFF.

The chain combines TRBV9 with TRBJ1-1; D gene uncertain. The CDR3 spans 12 residues. Germline V gives CDR1 SGDLS, CDR2 YYNGEE. Trimming took off 4 bases at V and 2 bases at J, with 6 bases between the two ends. The chain's CDR3 is CASSWTNTEAFF. In DNA form, the CDR3 reads TGTGCCAGCAGCTGGACTAACACTGAAGCTTTCTTT. The full variable domain, in which reference TRBV9 and TRBJ1-1 provide the parts outside the CDR3, is DSGVTQTPKHLITATGQRVTLRCSPRSGDLSVYWYQQSLDQGLQFLIQYYNGEERAKGNILERFSAQQFPDLHSELNLSSLELGDSALYFCASSWTNTEAFFGQGTRLTVV.

The count of this clone is one. V gene TRBV5-1 combines with J gene TRBJ1-1; D not certain. With 0 bases removed from V and 6 bases from J, the gap between germline ends came to 15 bases. Germline V gives CDR1 SGHRS, CDR2 YFSETQ. The CDR3 contains 15 residues. CDR3 sequence: CASSLDPPPGAEAFF. The CDR3 DNA is TGCGCCAGCAGCTTGGACCCTCCCCCTGGCGCTGAAGCTTTCTTT.

The chain couples TRBV6-5 to TRBJ2-1, with TRBD2 matching over 13 bases. Trimming at V came to 7 bases and at J to 7 bases, leaving 4 bases not matched to a gene. This CDR3 contains 14 residues. Germline V CDR1 and CDR2: MNHEY, SVGAGI. CDR3 amino acids: CASKRTSGGNEQFF. CDR3 bases: TGTGCCAGCAAGCGGACTAGCGGGGGAAATGAGCAGTTCTTC.

V and J are TRBV10-3 and TRBJ1-2, with D unresolved. Looked up from germline, CDR1 is ENHRY and CDR2 is SYGVKD. With 3 bases removed from V and 3 bases from J, the gap between germline ends came to 8 bases. The CDR3 covers 13 residues. This CDR3 reads CAISEMEDYGYTF. The CDR3 DNA reads as TGTGCCATCAGTGAAATGGAGGACTATGGCTACACCTTC.

V usage is TRBV18 and J usage is TRBJ1-1, with a possible D match to TRBD1 (5 bases). The CDR3 spans 15 residues. The V end was cut by 2 bases, the J end by 1 base, with 11 bases between. CDR1 and CDR2 (germline): KGHSH, LQKENI. The CDR3 nucleotides read TGTGCCAGCTCACCAGAGGGACTGACGAACACTGAAGCTTTCTTT. It translates to CASSPEGLTNTEAFF.

The chain has TRBV18 and TRBJ1-6; 10 bases are shared with TRBD1. The CDR3 totals 17 residues. V was clipped by 1 base and J by 8 bases; unmatched bases: 8. Germline V gene lookup returns CDR1 KGHSH and CDR2 LQKENI. The CDR3 loop is CASSPRDVGTGDSPLHF. The DNA of the CDR3 is TGTGCCAGCTCACCACGGGATGTAGGGACAGGGGATTCACCCCTCCACTTT.

The sample holds a few counts of this clone. The rearrangement links TRBV5-1 to TRBJ1-1; D remains ambiguous. Germline CDR1 SGHRS, CDR2 YFSETQ. The length of the CDR3 is 13 residues. Deletions cut 1 base from V and 4 bases from J, with 8 bases between. The CDR3 DNA is TGCGCCAGCAGCTTGTATGTGGGCACTGAAGCTTTCTTT. Translation gives CASSLYVGTEAFF. Drawing the rest from reference TRBV5-1 and TRBJ1-1, the complete variable domain is KAGVTQTPRYLIKTRGQQVTLSCSPISGHRSVSWYQQTPGQGLQFLFEYFSETQRNKGNFPGRFSGRQFSNSRSEMNVSTLELGDSALYLCASSLYVGTEAFFGQGTRLTVV.

The rearrangement joins TRBV6-1 to TRBJ2-7; TRBD1 matches at 9 bases. The germline V gene encodes CDR1 MNHNS and CDR2 SASEGT. V dropped 0 bases and J dropped 3; count of bases not matched to a gene: 12. There are 18 residues in the CDR3. The CDR3 region has the DNA TGTGCCAGCAGTGAAGCGTTTTCTGGGGGACAGGGTTTCTACGAGCAGTACTTC. This codes for CASSEAFSGGQGFYEQYF.

Written as DNA, the CDR3 is TGTGCCAGCAGCCAAGATGACAGGGGACGGGCTCAGCCCCAGCATTTT. Translation gives CASSQDDRGRAQPQHF. The J gene is TRBJ1-5, the V gene TRBV3-1 (or the pseudogene TRBV3-2), with TRBD1 matching 8 bases. The CDR3 has 16 residues. Germline V gives CDR1 LGHDT, CDR2 YNNKEL (reference sequence). V lost 0 bases and J lost 6; bases outside the gene matches: 7.

The V gene is TRBV12-3 or TRBV12-4, the J gene TRBJ2-3, with D hard to call. CDR3 length equals 13 residues. V was shortened by 5 bases and J by 2 bases, with 8 bases between the two germline ends. The CDR3 nucleotides are TGTGCCAGCAGTCCGCAACCCACAGATACGCAGTATTTT. It yields the protein CASSPQPTDTQYF.

The chain joins TRBV10-2 to TRBJ2-1, with a tentative D call TRBD1 (6 bases). The CDR3 runs to 15 residues. V lost 5 bases to trimming and J lost 3 bases, with 14 bases between them. Germline-derived CDR1 and CDR2 are WSHSY and SAAADI. This CDR3 reads CASSPARGSYNEQFF. CDR3 DNA: TGCGCCAGCAGTCCGGCCAGGGGAAGCTACAATGAGCAGTTCTTC.

This clone was recorded only once. V is TRBV5-1 and J is TRBJ1-3; D gene ambiguous. There are 14 residues in the CDR3. CDR1 SGHRS and CDR2 YFSETQ come from the germline V gene. V gave up 4 bases and J gave up 0 bases, with 8 bases separating them. CDR3 sequence (DNA): TGCGCCAGCAGCCCCTTACACTCTGGAAACACCATATATTTT. This sequence encodes CASSPLHSGNTIYF.

This chain joins TRBV5-4 and TRBJ1-1, with TRBD1 identical over 8 bases. Germline trimming cut 3 bases from V and 1 base from J; bases unmatched to any gene: 8. This CDR3 is 16 amino acids long. Germline V lookup: CDR1 SGHNT, CDR2 YYREEE (reference sequence). CDR3 residues: CASSWVLQGGNTEAFF. CDR3 in DNA: TGTGCCAGCAGCTGGGTTTTACAGGGGGGGAACACTGAAGCTTTCTTT.

The chain recombines TRBV7-9 with TRBJ1-1, with no clear D. Germline V CDR1 and CDR2: SEHNR, FQNEAQ (reference sequence). This CDR3 region has 16 residues. The germline V and J ends were trimmed by 5 bases and 0 bases, with 16 bases remaining between them. This CDR3 is CASSPNPHGVNTEAFF. The CDR3 DNA sequence: TGTGCCAGCAGCCCAAACCCTCATGGAGTGAACACTGAAGCTTTCTTT.

The V call is TRBV7-9, the J call TRBJ1-2; possibly TRBD1 for D (5 bases). The CDR3 has 15 residues. The germline V gene has CDR1 SEHNR and CDR2 FQNEAQ (reference sequence). The V end lost 3 bases, the J end lost 4 bases, and 15 bases lay between the germline ends. The CDR3 DNA reads TGTGCCAGCAGCTTCGGGACGGCCTCCGGCTATGGCTACACCTTC. Its protein product is CASSFGTASGYGYTF.

The chain employs TRBV19 and TRBJ1-2, with D perhaps TRBD1 (5 bases). The germline CDR1 and CDR2 sequences are LNHDA and SQIVND (reference sequence). This CDR3 contains 13 residues. V was cut by 0 bases and J by 6 bases, with 8 bases left in between. CDR3 in amino acids: CASSIDRGDGYTF. DNA for the CDR3: TGTGCCAGTAGTATAGATCGAGGGGATGGCTACACCTTC. Filled out from reference TRBV19 and TRBJ1-2, the complete variable domain reads DGGITQSPKYLFRKEGQNVTLSCEQNLNHDAMYWYRQDPGQGLRLIYYSQIVNDFQKGDIAEGYSVSREKKESFPLTVTSAQKNPTAFYLCASSIDRGDGYTFGSGTRLTVV.